Each of the 2 T cell receptor beta chains below was sequenced from the same sample in a study of blood T cell repertoires in COVID-19. Profiled with immunoSEQ multiplex PCR; TCRdb holds only in-frame clones, not every one. Of 200,000 to 250,000 clones in the sample, around 90% were seen once. Sequences were obtained from PBMCs or T cells enriched from blood (not recorded which). Receptors originate from a woman aged 45-65 years with acute COVID-19.

V and J are TRBV6-5 and TRBJ1-1; 7 nucleotides line up with TRBD1. This CDR3 comprises 13 residues. With 7 bases clipped from V and 3 bases from J, the junction kept 5 bases outside the gene matches. The germline gives CDR1 MNHEY, CDR2 SVGAGI. The CDR3 spells CASIITGDTEAFF. CDR3 coding DNA: TGTGCCAGCATTATCACAGGGGACACTGAAGCTTTCTTT.

This sequence joins TRBV7-2 and TRBJ1-2, with 7 bases fitting TRBD1. Losses at the gene ends were 4 bases for V and 3 bases for J; bases not matched to a gene: 2. The CDR3 length is 13 residues. Germline assignment: CDR1 SGHTA and CDR2 FQGNSA. The CDR3 protein is CASSWGQYYGYTF. The CDR3 coding sequence is TGTGCCAGCAGCTGGGGACAGTACTATGGCTACACCTTC.